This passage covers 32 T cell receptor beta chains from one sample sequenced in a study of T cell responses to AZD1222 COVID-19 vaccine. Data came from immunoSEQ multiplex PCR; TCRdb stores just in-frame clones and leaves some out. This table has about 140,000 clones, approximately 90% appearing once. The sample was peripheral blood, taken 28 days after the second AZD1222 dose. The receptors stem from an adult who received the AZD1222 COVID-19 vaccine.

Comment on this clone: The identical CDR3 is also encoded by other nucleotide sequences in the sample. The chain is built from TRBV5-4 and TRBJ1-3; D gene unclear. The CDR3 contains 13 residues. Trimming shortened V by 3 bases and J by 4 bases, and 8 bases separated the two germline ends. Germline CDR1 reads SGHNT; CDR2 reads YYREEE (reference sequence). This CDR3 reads CASSSRAGNTIYF. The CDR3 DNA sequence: TGTGCCAGCAGCTCCCGGGCCGGAAACACCATATATTTT.

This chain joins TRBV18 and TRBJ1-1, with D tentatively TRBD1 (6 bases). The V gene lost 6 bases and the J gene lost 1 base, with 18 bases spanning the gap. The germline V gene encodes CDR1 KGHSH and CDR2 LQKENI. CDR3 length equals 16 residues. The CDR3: CASSLNRAAANTEAFF. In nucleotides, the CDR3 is TGTGCCAGCTCCCTCAACAGGGCTGCCGCGAACACTGAAGCTTTCTTT.

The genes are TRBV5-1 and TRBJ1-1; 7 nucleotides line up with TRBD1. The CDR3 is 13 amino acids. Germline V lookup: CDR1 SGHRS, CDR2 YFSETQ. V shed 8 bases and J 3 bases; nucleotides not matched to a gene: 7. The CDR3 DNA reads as TGCGCCAGTTTTCTCGACAGGGACACTGAAGCTTTCTTT. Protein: CASFLDRDTEAFF.

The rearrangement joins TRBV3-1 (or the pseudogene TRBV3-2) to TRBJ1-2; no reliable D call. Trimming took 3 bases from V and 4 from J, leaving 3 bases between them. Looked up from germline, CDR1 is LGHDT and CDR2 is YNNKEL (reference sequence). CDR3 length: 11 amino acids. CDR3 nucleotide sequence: TGTGCCAGCAGCCAGTTCTATGGCTACACCTTC. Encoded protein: CASSQFYGYTF.

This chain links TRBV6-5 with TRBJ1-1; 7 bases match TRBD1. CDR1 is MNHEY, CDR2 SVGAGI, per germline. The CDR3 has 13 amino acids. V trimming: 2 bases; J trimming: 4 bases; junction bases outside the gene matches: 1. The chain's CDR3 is CASSYAGGTEAFF. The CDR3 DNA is TGTGCCAGCAGTTACGCAGGGGGCACTGAAGCTTTCTTT.

In DNA form, the CDR3 reads TGTGCCAGCAGCCAACAACAGACTAGCACAGATACGCAGTATTTT. Its protein is CASSQQQTSTDTQYF. The chain joins TRBV4-2 to TRBJ2-3, with D uncertain. With 2 bases removed from V and 0 bases from J, the gap between germline ends came to 9 bases. Germline V gives CDR1 LGHNA, CDR2 YNFKEQ. This CDR3 is built from 15 residues.

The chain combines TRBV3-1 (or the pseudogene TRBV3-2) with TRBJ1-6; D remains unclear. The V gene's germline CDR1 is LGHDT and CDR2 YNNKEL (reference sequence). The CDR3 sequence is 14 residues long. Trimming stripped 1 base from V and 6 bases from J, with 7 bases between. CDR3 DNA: TGTGCCAGCAGCCAAGTGGTAGCTAATTCACCCCTCCACTTT. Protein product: CASSQVVANSPLHF.

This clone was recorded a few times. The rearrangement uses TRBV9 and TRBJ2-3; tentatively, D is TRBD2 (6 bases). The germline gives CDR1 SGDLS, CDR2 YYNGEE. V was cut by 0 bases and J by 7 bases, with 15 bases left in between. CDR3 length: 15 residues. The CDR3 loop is CASSVAGGLFHTQYF. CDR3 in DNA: TGTGCCAGCAGCGTAGCCGGGGGACTCTTTCATACGCAGTATTTT.

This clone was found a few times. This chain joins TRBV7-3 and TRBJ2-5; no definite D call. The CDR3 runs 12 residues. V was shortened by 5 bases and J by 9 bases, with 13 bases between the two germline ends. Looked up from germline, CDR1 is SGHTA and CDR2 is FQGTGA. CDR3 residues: CASSHPGASQYF. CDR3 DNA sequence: TGTGCCAGCAGCCATCCGGGTGCCTCCCAGTACTTC.

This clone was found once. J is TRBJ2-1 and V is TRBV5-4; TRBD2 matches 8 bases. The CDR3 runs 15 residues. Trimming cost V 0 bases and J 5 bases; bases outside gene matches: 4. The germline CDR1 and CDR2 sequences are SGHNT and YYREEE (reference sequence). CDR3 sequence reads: CASSLVVAGNNEQFF. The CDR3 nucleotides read TGTGCCAGCAGCTTGGTAGTAGCGGGGAACAATGAGCAGTTCTTC.

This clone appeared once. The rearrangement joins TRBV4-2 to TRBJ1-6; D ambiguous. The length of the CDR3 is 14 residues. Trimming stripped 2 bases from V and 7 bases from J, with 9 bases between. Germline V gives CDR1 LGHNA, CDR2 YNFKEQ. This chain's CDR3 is CASSQPVRNSPLHF. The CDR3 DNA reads TGTGCCAGCAGCCAACCCGTTCGGAATTCACCCCTCCACTTT.

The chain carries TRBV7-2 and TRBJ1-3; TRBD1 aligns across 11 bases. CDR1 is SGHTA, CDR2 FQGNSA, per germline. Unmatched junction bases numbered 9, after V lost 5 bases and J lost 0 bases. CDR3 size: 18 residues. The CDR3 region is CASSARDRGTFSGNTIYF. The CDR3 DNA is TGTGCCAGCAGCGCCCGGGACAGGGGGACATTCTCTGGAAACACCATATATTTT. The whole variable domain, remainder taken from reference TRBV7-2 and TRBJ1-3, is GAGVSQSPSNKVTEKGKDVELRCDPISGHTALYWYRQSLGQGLEFLIYFQGNSAPDKSGLPSDRFSAERTGGSVSTLTIQRTQQEDSAVYLCASSARDRGTFSGNTIYFGEGSWLTVV.

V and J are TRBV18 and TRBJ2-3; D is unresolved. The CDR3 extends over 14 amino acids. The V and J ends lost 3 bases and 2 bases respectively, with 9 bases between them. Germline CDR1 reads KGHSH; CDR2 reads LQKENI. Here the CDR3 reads CASSPAPTTDTQYF. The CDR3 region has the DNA TGTGCCAGCTCACCGGCACCAACCACAGATACGCAGTATTTT.

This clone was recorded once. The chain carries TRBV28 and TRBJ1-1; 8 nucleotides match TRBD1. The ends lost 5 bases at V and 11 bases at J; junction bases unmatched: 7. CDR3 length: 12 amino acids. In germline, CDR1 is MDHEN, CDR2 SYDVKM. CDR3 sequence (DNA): TGTGCCAGCAGTCCATCAGGGGGCAAGGCTTTCTTT. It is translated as CASSPSGGKAFF.

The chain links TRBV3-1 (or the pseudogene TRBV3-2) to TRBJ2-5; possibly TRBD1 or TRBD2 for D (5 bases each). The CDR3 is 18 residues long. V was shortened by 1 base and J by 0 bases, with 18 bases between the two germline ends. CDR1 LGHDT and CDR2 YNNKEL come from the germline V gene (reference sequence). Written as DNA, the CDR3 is TGTGCCAGCAGCCAAGCACCCCCGGGACGGATGAACCAAGAGACCCAGTACTTC. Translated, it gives CASSQAPPGRMNQETQYF.

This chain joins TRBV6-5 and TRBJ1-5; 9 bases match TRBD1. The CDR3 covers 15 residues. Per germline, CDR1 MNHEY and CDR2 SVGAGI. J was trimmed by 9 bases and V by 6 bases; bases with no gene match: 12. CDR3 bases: TGTGCCAGCAGCGGCATAGGGACAGGGCTGCGGCCCCAGCATTTT. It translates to CASSGIGTGLRPQHF.

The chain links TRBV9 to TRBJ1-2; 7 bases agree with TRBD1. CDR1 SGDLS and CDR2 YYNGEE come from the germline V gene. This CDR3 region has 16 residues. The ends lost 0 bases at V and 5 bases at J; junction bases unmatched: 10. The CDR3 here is CASSVAPGGQPYGYTF. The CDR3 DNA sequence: TGTGCCAGCAGCGTAGCACCAGGGGGGCAACCATATGGCTACACCTTC.

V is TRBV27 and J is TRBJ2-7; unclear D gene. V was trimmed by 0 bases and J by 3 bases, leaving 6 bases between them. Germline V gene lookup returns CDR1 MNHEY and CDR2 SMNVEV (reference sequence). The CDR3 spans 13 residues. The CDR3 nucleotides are TGTGCCAGCAGTTTATCGAATGGCTACGAGCAGTACTTC. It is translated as CASSLSNGYEQYF.

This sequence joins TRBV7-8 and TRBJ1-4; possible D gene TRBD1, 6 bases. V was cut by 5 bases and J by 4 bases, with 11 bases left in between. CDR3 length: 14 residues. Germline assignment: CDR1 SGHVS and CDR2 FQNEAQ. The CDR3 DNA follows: TGTGCCAGCAGCCCGGGACAAGTTAATGAAAAACTGTTTTTT. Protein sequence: CASSPGQVNEKLFF.

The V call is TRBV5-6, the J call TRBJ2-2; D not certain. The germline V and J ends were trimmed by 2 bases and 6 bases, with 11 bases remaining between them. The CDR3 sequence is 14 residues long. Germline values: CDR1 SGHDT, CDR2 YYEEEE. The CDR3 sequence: CASSFYGASGELFF. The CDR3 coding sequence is TGTGCCAGCAGCTTTTATGGTGCCTCCGGGGAGCTGTTTTTT.

CDR3 sequence (DNA): TGTGCCAGTAGTATGGACAGTTCCCTCTCTGGAAACACCATATATTTT. Translation gives CASSMDSSLSGNTIYF. The rearrangement links TRBV19 to TRBJ1-3; tentative D call: TRBD1 (6 bases). Germline CDR1 LNHDA, CDR2 SQIVND (reference sequence). The CDR3 extends over 16 amino acids. Trimming took 3 bases from V and 0 from J, leaving 12 bases between them. Looking up the rest from reference TRBV19 and TRBJ1-3 gives the full variable domain: DGGITQSPKYLFRKEGQNVTLSCEQNLNHDAMYWYRQDPGQGLRLIYYSQIVNDFQKGDIAEGYSVSREKKESFPLTVTSAQKNPTAFYLCASSMDSSLSGNTIYFGEGSWLTVV.

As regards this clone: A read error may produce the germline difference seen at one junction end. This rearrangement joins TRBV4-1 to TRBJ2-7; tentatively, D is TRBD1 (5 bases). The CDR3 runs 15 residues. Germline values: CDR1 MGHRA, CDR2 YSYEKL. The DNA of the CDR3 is TGCGCCAGCGGCCAGGGCGAGCTGAGATCCTACGAGCAGTACTTC. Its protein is CASGQGELRSYEQYF.

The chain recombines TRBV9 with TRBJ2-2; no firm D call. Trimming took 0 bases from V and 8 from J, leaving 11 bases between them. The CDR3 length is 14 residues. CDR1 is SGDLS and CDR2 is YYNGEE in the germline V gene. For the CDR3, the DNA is TGTGCCAGCAGCGTAGCGGCCTCCTCGGGGGAGCTGTTTTTT. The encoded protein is CASSVAASSGELFF.

DNA for the CDR3: TGTGCCAGCAGCTTATCACCATTCACAGATACGCAGTATTTT. This codes for CASSLSPFTDTQYF. The V call is TRBV7-2, the J call TRBJ2-3; D gene ambiguous. The germline gives CDR1 SGHTA, CDR2 FQGNSA. CDR3 size: 14 residues. V lost 2 bases and J lost 2, with 8 bases in between. Variable domain in full (rest from reference TRBV7-2 and TRBJ2-3): GAGVSQSPSNKVTEKGKDVELRCDPISGHTALYWYRQSLGQGLEFLIYFQGNSAPDKSGLPSDRFSAERTGGSVSTLTIQRTQQEDSAVYLCASSLSPFTDTQYFGPGTRLTVL.

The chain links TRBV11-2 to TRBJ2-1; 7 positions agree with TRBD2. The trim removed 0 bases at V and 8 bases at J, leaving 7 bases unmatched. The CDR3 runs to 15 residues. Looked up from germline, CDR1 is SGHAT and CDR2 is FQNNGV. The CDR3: CASSLDGGRYDEQFF. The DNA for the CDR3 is TGTGCCAGCAGCTTAGATGGCGGGAGATACGATGAGCAGTTCTTC.

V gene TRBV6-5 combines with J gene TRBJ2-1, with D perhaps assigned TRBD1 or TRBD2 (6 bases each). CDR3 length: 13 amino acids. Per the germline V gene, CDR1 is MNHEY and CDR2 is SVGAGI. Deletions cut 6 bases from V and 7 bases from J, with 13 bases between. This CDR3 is CASRTTGRNEQFF. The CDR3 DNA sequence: TGTGCCAGCAGGACTACAGGGAGGAATGAGCAGTTCTTC.

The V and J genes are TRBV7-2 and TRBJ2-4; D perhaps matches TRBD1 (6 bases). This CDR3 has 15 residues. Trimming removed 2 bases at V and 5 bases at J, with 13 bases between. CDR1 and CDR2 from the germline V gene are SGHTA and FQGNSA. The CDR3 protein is CASSLTQGIQNIQYF. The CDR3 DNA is TGTGCCAGCAGCTTAACTCAGGGGATCCAAAACATTCAGTACTTC.

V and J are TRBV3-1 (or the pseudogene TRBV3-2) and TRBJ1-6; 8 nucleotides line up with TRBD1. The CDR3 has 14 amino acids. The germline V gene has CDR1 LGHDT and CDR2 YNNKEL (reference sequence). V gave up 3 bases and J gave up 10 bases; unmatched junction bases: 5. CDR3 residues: CASSQPGGGSPLHF. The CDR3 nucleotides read TGTGCCAGCAGCCAGCCAGGGGGCGGGTCACCCCTCCACTTT.

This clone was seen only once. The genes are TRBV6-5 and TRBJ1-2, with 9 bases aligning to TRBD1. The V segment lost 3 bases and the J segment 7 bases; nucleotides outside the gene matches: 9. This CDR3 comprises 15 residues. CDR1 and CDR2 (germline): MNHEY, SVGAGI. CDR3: CASSYHRTGAGGYTF. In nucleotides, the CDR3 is TGTGCCAGCAGTTATCACCGGACAGGGGCGGGTGGCTACACCTTC.

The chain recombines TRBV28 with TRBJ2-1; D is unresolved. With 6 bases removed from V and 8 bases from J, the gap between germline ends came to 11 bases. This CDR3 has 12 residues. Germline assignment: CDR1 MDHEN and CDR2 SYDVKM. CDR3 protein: CASRIGMHEQFF. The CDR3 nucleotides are TGTGCCAGCAGGATAGGTATGCATGAGCAGTTCTTC.

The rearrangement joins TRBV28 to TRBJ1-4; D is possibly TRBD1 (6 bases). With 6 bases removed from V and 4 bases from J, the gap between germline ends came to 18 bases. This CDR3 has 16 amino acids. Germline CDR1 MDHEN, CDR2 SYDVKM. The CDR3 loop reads CASRPLGQPINEKLFF. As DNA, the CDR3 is TGTGCCAGCAGGCCACTCGGACAGCCCATTAATGAAAAACTGTTTTTT.

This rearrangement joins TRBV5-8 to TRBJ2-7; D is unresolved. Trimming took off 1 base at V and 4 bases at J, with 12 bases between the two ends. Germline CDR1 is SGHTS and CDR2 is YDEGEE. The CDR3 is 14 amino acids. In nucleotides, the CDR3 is TGTGCCAGCAGCTTGATGTTGGGATCATACGAGCAGTACTTC. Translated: CASSLMLGSYEQYF. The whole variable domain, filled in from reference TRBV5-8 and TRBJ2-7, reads EAGVTQSPTHLIKTRGQQATLRCSPISGHTSVYWYQQALGLGLQFLLWYDEGEERNRGNFPPRFSGRQFPNYSSELNVNALELEDSALYLCASSLMLGSYEQYFGPGTRLTVT.